The sequence of this TCR beta chain was determined in a study of blood T cell repertoires in COVID-19. The overall study: Sources were T cells, B-cell-depleted T cells, or PBMCs; the material itself was cDNA or gDNA.

The CDR3 spans 13 residues. Between the trimmed V and J ends, which lost 6 bases and 4 bases, there was a span of 9 bases. Repertoires were generated with immunoSEQ multiplex PCR, while TCRdb's copy carries only in-frame clones and drops some. The table records about 240,000 clones, around nine tenths of them present only once. Material: peripheral blood. The chain joins TRBV12-3 or TRBV12-4 to TRBJ2-2; D uncertain. The TCR sequence derives from a woman aged 70-85 years with active or convalescent COVID-19. The CDR3: CASRARATGELFF. The CDR3 region has the DNA TGTGCCAGCAGGGCACGTGCCACCGGGGAGCTGTTTTTT.